Shown below are 10 T cell receptor beta chains from a single sample sequenced in a study of blood T cell repertoires in COVID-19. Clones were read by immunoSEQ multiplex PCR, and TCRdb kept only the in-frame ones, dropping some. In the table there are about 64,000 clones, approximately 82% of which are singletons. Sequencing was performed on peripheral blood. These receptors all stem from a woman aged 55-69 years with acute or convalescent COVID-19.

The chain uses TRBV5-1 and TRBJ1-2; D possibly corresponds to TRBD1 (6 bases). The germline V and J ends were trimmed by 1 base and 0 bases, with 16 bases remaining between them. The CDR3 runs 17 residues. Germline lookup yields CDR1 SGHRS and CDR2 YFSETQ. The CDR3 DNA follows: TGCGCCAGCAGCTTGATAGGGGGTCGAGCTTCTAACTATGGCTACACCTTC. Its translation: CASSLIGGRASNYGYTF.

The V gene is TRBV19, the J gene TRBJ2-1; 7 positions agree with TRBD2. The CDR3 sequence is 15 residues long. The ends lost 7 bases at V and 3 bases at J; junction bases unmatched: 9. CDR1 and CDR2 (germline): LNHDA, SQIVND (reference sequence). The CDR3 DNA follows: TGTGCCAGTACCAAGGGCGGGGGTTACTACAATGAGCAGTTCTTC. This gives the protein CASTKGGGYYNEQFF.

This clone appeared once. This chain connects TRBV3-1 (or the pseudogene TRBV3-2) to TRBJ2-7; 9 nucleotides agree with TRBD2. V lost 0 bases and J lost 5; bases outside the gene matches: 5. Germline-derived CDR1 and CDR2 are LGHDT and YNNKEL (reference sequence). The CDR3 runs 15 residues. For the CDR3, the DNA is TGTGCCAGCAGCCAAGATTTGGGACTAGCCAACGAGCAGTACTTC. Translated, it gives CASSQDLGLANEQYF.

This clone was counted a single time. The rearrangement uses TRBV6-5 and TRBJ1-5, with 11 bases fitting TRBD1. Germline values: CDR1 MNHEY, CDR2 SVGAGI. The CDR3 has 13 amino acids. The trim removed 6 bases at V and 6 bases at J, leaving 1 base unmatched. Written as DNA, the CDR3 is TGTGCCAGCAGAGGGACAGGGGGTCAGCCCCAGCATTTT. Its translation is CASRGTGGQPQHF.

J is TRBJ1-2 and V is TRBV2; 10 bases agree with TRBD1. Trimming removed 7 bases from V and 5 bases from J; junction bases left unmatched: 4. The germline CDR1 and CDR2 sequences are SNHLY and FYNNEI. The CDR3 spans 13 residues. The CDR3 region has the DNA TGTGCCAGCACCAAGGGACAGGGGTATGGCTACACCTTC. Amino acid sequence: CASTKGQGYGYTF.

This chain connects TRBV27 to TRBJ2-2; D remains unclear. The ends were cut back, 5 bases at V and 4 bases at J, with 14 bases in the middle. Germline loops: CDR1 MNHEY, CDR2 SMNVEV (reference sequence). The length of the CDR3 is 15 residues. CDR3 bases: TGTGCCAGCAGTCCCCGTGGTCTCGGCACCGGGGAGCTGTTTTTT. This sequence encodes CASSPRGLGTGELFF.

The genes are TRBV25-1 and TRBJ1-2; TRBD1 matches at 8 bases. This CDR3 is built from 14 residues. V lost 5 bases to trimming and J lost 4 bases; unmatched junction nucleotides: 6. In germline, CDR1 is MGHDK, CDR2 SYGVNS. Written as DNA, the CDR3 is TGTGCCAGCAGTTTAACAGGGGGTTCCTATGGCTACACCTTC. Protein product: CASSLTGGSYGYTF.

The rearrangement links TRBV25-1 to TRBJ1-2; D is unresolved. Trimming shortened V by 0 bases and J by 7 bases, and 6 bases separated the two germline ends. The CDR3 contains 12 residues. The germline gives CDR1 MGHDK, CDR2 SYGVNS. CDR3 sequence (DNA): TGTGCCAGCAGTGAATATTGGGCTGGCTACACCTTC. This translates into CASSEYWAGYTF.

For the CDR3, the DNA is TGTGCCAGCTCACCAAGGGCGGGGGGGACCAGCTCCTACGAGCAGTACTTC. Its protein is CASSPRAGGTSSYEQYF. The V call is TRBV18, the J call TRBJ2-7; TRBD2 aligns across 9 bases. After removal of 2 bases from V and 0 bases from J, the junction contained 8 bases not matched to a gene. The CDR3 has 17 residues. Germline V gene sequence: CDR1 KGHSH, CDR2 LQKENI.

The CDR3 sequence: CASSPGQTVSGNTIYF. As DNA, the CDR3 is TGTGCCAGCTCACCCGGACAGACGGTCTCTGGAAACACCATATATTTT. This chain joins TRBV18 and TRBJ1-3; weak D call: TRBD1 (6 bases). This CDR3 is built from 16 residues. The V gene lost 3 bases and the J gene lost 0 bases, with 12 bases spanning the gap. Germline V CDR1 and CDR2: KGHSH, LQKENI. The variable domain in full, with the rest retrieved from reference TRBV18 and TRBJ1-3, is NAGVMQNPRHLVRRRGQEARLRCSPMKGHSHVYWYRQLPEEGLKFMVYLQKENIIDESGMPKERFSAEFPKEGPSILRIQQVVRGDSAAYFCASSPGQTVSGNTIYFGEGSWLTVV.